This T cell receptor (beta chain) was captured by sequencing in a study of blood T cell repertoires in COVID-19. Across the whole study: Samples representing acute and convalescent COVID-19 were sourced from the United States, Italy and Spain. The cDNA or gDNA used as material had been derived from T cells, B-cell-depleted T cells, or PBMCs.

In the original workflow: From reference gene primer amplification, estimates of nucleated cell counts were derived. Sequencing was performed with immunoSEQ multiplex PCR; in TCRdb, only in-frame clones are kept and a portion is missing. Clone size and the V and J calls come from that table; the DNA yielded D and trimming. Of about 280,000 clones listed, approximately 88% are singletons. V was trimmed by 7 bases and J by 0 bases, leaving 15 bases between them. In germline, CDR1 is LNHDA, CDR2 SQIVND (reference sequence). The CDR3 covers 15 residues. This TCR came from a man between 18 and 35 years old with active or convalescent COVID-19. The material sequenced was peripheral blood. The chain has TRBV19 and TRBJ1-1; TRBD1 might be the D (6 bases). In DNA, the CDR3 is TGTGCCAGTATCGGACAGTCTCCAATGAACACTGAAGCTTTCTTT. This codes for CASIGQSPMNTEAFF. The whole variable domain, remainder taken from reference TRBV19 and TRBJ1-1, is DGGITQSPKYLFRKEGQNVTLSCEQNLNHDAMYWYRQDPGQGLRLIYYSQIVNDFQKGDIAEGYSVSREKKESFPLTVTSAQKNPTAFYLCASIGQSPMNTEAFFGQGTRLTVV.